This TCR beta chain was found in a study of T cell responses to AZD1222 COVID-19 vaccine. Whole-study findings and limits: There were vaccine-associated CD4 TCRs across spike, dominant at 160-218 and 743-854. Close to half of all spike-specific TCRs reportedly target regions of the variants that are unmutated. Donors were mostly white British, more females; clonal diversity possibly underestimated.

The method was immunoSEQ multiplex PCR; TCRdb's version includes in-frame clones alone and lacks a portion of them. In the table there are tens of thousands of clones, roughly nine tenths of which are singletons. CDR3 length equals 15 residues. Germline lookup yields CDR1 SGHTS and CDR2 YDEGEE. V gave up 3 bases and J gave up 6 bases; unmatched junction bases: 10. Of note for this clone: Its antigen is undetermined.

The chain recombines TRBV5-8 with TRBJ2-7; 9 positions agree with TRBD1. This receptor was identified in an adult in good health. The sample consisted of peripheral blood, taken on day 0 of AZD1222 vaccination. CDR3 in DNA: TGTGCCAGCAGCTCATCCGGGACAGGGTCTTCCGAGCAGTACTTC. Its translation is CASSSSGTGSSEQYF. The entire variable domain, with the rest obtained from reference TRBV5-8 and TRBJ2-7, is as follows: EAGVTQSPTHLIKTRGQQATLRCSPISGHTSVYWYQQALGLGLQFLLWYDEGEERNRGNFPPRFSGRQFPNYSSELNVNALELEDSALYLCASSSSGTGSSEQYFGPGTRLTVT.